One and the same sample provided the 9 T cell receptor beta chains below, sequenced in a study of tumor T cells in aggressive B-cell lymphoma. Sequenced by immunoSEQ multiplex PCR; TCRdb stores in-frame clones only, minus some. The profile shows more than 950 clones, roughly 82% of them singletons. The material sequenced was tumor tissue. The receptor set was obtained from an adult with diffuse large B cell lymphoma.

This chain connects TRBV6-5 to TRBJ2-7, with 11 bases identical to TRBD2. Trimming removed 6 bases from V and 3 bases from J; junction bases left unmatched: 7. The CDR3 has 15 residues. Germline V gene data show CDR1 as MNHEY and CDR2 as SVGAGI. The CDR3 region is CASRARTSGFYEQYF. The CDR3, as DNA: TGTGCCAGCAGGGCACGGACTAGCGGGTTCTACGAGCAGTACTTC.

The chain couples TRBV7-9 to TRBJ2-1, with a tentative D call TRBD2 (6 bases). CDR3 length: 15 residues. The ends were cut back, 5 bases at V and 4 bases at J, with 15 bases in the middle. Germline CDR1 and CDR2: SEHNR and FQNEAQ (reference sequence). CDR3 bases: TGTGCCAGCAGCCCGTCTTTCGGGGGATACAATGAGCAGTTCTTC. Protein product: CASSPSFGGYNEQFF.

The chain has TRBV7-9 and TRBJ1-2, with D possibly being TRBD1 (6 bases). This CDR3 has 14 amino acids. Germline V gene data show CDR1 as SEHNR and CDR2 as FQNEAQ (reference sequence). The V gene lost 4 bases and the J gene lost 4 bases, with 13 bases spanning the gap. The CDR3 spells CASSYPGTTYGYTF. CDR3 coding DNA: TGTGCCAGCAGCTATCCCGGGACAACCTATGGCTACACCTTC.

This chain links TRBV5-4 with TRBJ1-2; a weak D match, TRBD1 (6 bases). V lost 0 bases and J 0 bases, leaving 15 bases between the germline ends. CDR3 length equals 17 residues. Germline V gene sequence: CDR1 SGHNT, CDR2 YYREEE (reference sequence). CDR3 DNA: TGTGCCAGCAGCTTGGGGGGCGACAGGAGTTCTAACTATGGCTACACCTTC. It codes for CASSLGGDRSSNYGYTF.

The chain joins TRBV11-2 to TRBJ1-1; the D gene is possibly TRBD1 (5 bases). The V end lost 4 bases, the J end lost 2 bases, and 11 bases lay between the germline ends. The CDR3 loop spans 14 amino acids. Germline V gene data show CDR1 as SGHAT and CDR2 as FQNNGV. The CDR3 region is CASSYSGGNTEAFF. The CDR3 DNA reads as TGTGCCAGCAGCTATAGCGGGGGTAACACTGAAGCTTTCTTT. The whole variable domain, filled in from reference TRBV11-2 and TRBJ1-1, reads EAGVAQSPRYKIIEKRQSVAFWCNPISGHATLYWYQQILGQGPKLLIQFQNNGVVDDSQLPKDRFSAERLKGVDSTLKIQPAKLEDSAVYLCASSYSGGNTEAFFGQGTRLTVV.

Points on this clone: At one end, the junction sequence differs from germline, possibly due to a read error. The chain recombines TRBV27 with TRBJ1-2, with 9 bases matching TRBD1. In germline, CDR1 is MNHEY, CDR2 SMNVEV (reference sequence). The CDR3 totals 14 residues. As DNA, the CDR3 is TGTACCAGCAGTAGGAGGACAGGGGACTATGGCTACACCTTC. Encoded protein: CTSSRRTGDYGYTF.

This chain links TRBV6-6 with TRBJ2-7; 9 bases map to TRBD2. V lost 7 bases to trimming and J lost 2 bases; unmatched junction nucleotides: 12. Germline V gene data show CDR1 as MNHNY and CDR2 as SVGAGI (reference sequence). This CDR3 region has 16 residues. CDR3 sequence reads: CASTTPRAGGTYEQYF. CDR3 coding DNA: TGTGCCAGCACCACCCCGCGAGCGGGAGGAACCTACGAGCAGTACTTC.

This clone was detected once. The rearrangement links TRBV5-1 to TRBJ1-1; no clear D gene. The germline V gene has CDR1 SGHRS and CDR2 YFSETQ. Trimming pared 4 bases from V and 0 bases from J, leaving 13 bases between. CDR3 length: 15 amino acids. CDR3 protein: CASSIMPEMNTEAFF. CDR3 DNA: TGCGCCAGCAGCATAATGCCCGAGATGAACACTGAAGCTTTCTTT.

J is TRBJ2-7 and V is TRBV11-3; D unresolved. This CDR3 region has 13 residues. The germline V and J ends were trimmed by 1 base and 6 bases, with 10 bases remaining between them. In germline, CDR1 is SGHNT, CDR2 YENEEA. The chain's CDR3 is CASSLVSTSEQYF. In nucleotides, the CDR3 is TGTGCCAGCAGCTTAGTCTCCACATCCGAGCAGTACTTC. The full variable domain, in which reference TRBV11-3 and TRBJ2-7 provide the parts outside the CDR3, is EAGVVQSPRYKIIEKKQPVAFWCNPISGHNTLYWYLQNLGQGPELLIRYENEEAVDDSQLPKDRFSAERLKGVDSTLKIQPAELGDSAVYLCASSLVSTSEQYFGPGTRLTVT.